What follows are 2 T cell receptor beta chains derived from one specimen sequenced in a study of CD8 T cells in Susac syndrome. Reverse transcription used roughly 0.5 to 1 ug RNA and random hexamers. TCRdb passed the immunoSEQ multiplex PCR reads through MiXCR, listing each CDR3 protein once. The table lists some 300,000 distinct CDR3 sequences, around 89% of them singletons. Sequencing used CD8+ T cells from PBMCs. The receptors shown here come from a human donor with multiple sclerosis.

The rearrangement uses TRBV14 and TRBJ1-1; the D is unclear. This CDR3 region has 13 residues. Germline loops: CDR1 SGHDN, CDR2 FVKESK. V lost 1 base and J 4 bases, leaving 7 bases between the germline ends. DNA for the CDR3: TGTGCCAGCAGCCAAGTTGCGGGCACTGAAGCTTTCTTT. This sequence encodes CASSQVAGTEAFF. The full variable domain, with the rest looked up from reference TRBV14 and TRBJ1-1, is EAGVTQFPSHSVIEKGQTVTLRCDPISGHDNLYWYRRVMGKEIKFLLHFVKESKQDESGMPNNRFLAERTGGTYSTLKVQPAELEDSGVYFCASSQVAGTEAFFGQGTRLTVV.

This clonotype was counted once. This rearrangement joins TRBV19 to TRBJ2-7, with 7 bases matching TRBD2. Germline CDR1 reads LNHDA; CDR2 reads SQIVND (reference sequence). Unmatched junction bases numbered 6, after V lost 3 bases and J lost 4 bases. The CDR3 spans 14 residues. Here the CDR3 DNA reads TGTGCCAGTAGTATTACGGGAGGTCCTTACGAGCAGTACTTC. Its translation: CASSITGGPYEQYF.